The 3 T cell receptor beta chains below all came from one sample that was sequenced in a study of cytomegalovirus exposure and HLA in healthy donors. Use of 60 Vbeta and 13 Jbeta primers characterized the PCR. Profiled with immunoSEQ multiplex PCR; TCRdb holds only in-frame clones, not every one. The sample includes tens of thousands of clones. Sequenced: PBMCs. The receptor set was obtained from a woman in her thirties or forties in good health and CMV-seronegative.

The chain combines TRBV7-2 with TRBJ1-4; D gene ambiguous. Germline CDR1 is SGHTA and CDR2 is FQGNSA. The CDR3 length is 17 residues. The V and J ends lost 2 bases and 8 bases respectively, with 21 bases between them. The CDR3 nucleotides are TGTGCCAGCAGCTTAATTCCTATTGGACGTGCGGGAGAAAAACTGTTTTTT. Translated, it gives CASSLIPIGRAGEKLFF.

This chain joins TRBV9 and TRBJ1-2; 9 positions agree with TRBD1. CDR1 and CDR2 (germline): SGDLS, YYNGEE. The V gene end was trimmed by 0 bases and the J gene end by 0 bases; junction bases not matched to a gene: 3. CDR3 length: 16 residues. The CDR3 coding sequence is TGTGCCAGCAGCGTAGGGACAGGGGAGTCTAACTATGGCTACACCTTC. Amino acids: CASSVGTGESNYGYTF.

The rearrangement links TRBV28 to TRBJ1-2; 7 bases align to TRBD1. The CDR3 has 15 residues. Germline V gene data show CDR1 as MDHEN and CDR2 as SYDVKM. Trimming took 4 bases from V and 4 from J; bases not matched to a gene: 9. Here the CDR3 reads CASSSTGTVVYGYTF. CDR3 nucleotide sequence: TGTGCCAGCAGTTCCACCGGGACAGTGGTCTATGGCTACACCTTC.